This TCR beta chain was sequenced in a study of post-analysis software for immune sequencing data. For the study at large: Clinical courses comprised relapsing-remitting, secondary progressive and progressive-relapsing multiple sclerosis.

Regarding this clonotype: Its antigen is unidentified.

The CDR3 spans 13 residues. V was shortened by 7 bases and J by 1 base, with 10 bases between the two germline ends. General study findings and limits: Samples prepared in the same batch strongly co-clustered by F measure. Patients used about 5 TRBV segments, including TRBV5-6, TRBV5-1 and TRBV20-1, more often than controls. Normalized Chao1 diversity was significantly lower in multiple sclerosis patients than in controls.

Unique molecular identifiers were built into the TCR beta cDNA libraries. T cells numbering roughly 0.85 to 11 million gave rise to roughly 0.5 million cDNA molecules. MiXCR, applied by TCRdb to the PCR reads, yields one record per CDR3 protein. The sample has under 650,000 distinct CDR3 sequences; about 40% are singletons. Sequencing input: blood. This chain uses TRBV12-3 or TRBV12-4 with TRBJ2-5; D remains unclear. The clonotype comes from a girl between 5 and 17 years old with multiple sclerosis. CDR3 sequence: CASNSDLQETQYF. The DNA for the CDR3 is TGTGCCAGCAACTCGGACCTCCAAGAGACCCAGTACTTC.